Many counts were recorded for the clone carrying this TCR beta chain. Its target is unknown. This entry is derived from a study of human T cells and chemical hapten exposure. Whole-study context: The study traced per-sample TCR yield variation mainly to small differences in pooled library volumes. Whole-study findings and limits: TCRs at high frequency, those above 1 in 1000, did not change with DPC sensitization.

MiXCR, applied by TCRdb to the RACE reads, yields one record per CDR3 protein. This table holds about 350,000 distinct CDR3 sequences, 5% to 6.5% found once. As to time point: pre-sensitization, week 0. Noted treatment: therapeutic diphenylcyclopropenone sensitization with weekly scalp DPC. Sequenced material: whole blood, taken in connection with sensitization to the hapten diphenylcyclopropenone (DPC). The clonotype comes from a woman younger than 30 with alopecia areata. Some clones in this sample may be carry-over from other donors' samples.

CDR3 DNA sequence: TGCGCCAGCAGCCAAGGAACAGTCAGGAGTTTAATGGACACTGAAGCTTTCTTT. Protein product: CASSQGTVRSLMDTEAFF. The V call is TRBV4-1, the J call TRBJ1-1; D is unresolved. The CDR3 has 18 amino acids. Trimming took off 1 base at V and 3 bases at J, with 21 bases between the two ends. Germline CDR1 reads MGHRA; CDR2 reads YSYEKL.